This entry features one T cell receptor (beta chain) sequence. Its target is not known. The record originates from a study of vaccination effects on CD4 cells after COVID-19. The data were produced by immunoSEQ multiplex PCR, yet TCRdb's version contains in-frame clones alone and is incomplete. Here the sample spans 14,000 or so clones, 76% being singletons. Trimming took 6 bases from V and 2 from J, leaving 14 bases between them. This CDR3 comprises 15 residues. Germline V gives CDR1 SNHLY, CDR2 FYNNEI. Antigen-specific CD4+ T cells were expanded with viral peptide pools in the ViraFEST assay before sequencing. Culture proceeded for 10 days, and CD4+ T cells were then isolated.

The receptor's source is a human donor who received a COVID-19 vaccine. Sequencing used CD4+ T cells from PBMCs cultured with HCoV-229E spike peptides, obtained before COVID-19 vaccination. The chain combines TRBV2 with TRBJ1-5; TRBD1 might be the D (6 bases). The DNA for the CDR3 is TGTGCCAGCAGACTGGGGGCACGTGGCAATCAGCCCCAGCATTTT. Translation: CASRLGARGNQPQHF.